What follows are 17 T cell receptor beta chains derived from one specimen sequenced in a study of T-cell reconstitution after alpha-beta-depleted transplantation in children. A TCRbeta library incorporating unique molecular identifiers was prepared. TCRdb itself ran the PCR reads through MiXCR, one entry per CDR3 protein. The top ten clones hold 27% of a sample with more than 400,000 distinct CDR3 sequences, around two fifths of them seen once. Sequences were derived from PBMCs, sampled before TCRalphabeta/CD19-depleted stem cell transplant. Receptor source: a girl aged 2 to 10 with aplastic anemia, due to receive a stem cell transplant.

This chain uses TRBV7-3 with TRBJ2-3; 9 nucleotides align to TRBD1. Germline CDR1 SGHTA, CDR2 FQGTGA. There are 17 residues in the CDR3. The trim removed 5 bases at V and 4 bases at J, leaving 13 bases unmatched. The CDR3 spells CASSIGQGTALSDTQYF. The CDR3 DNA sequence: TGTGCCAGCAGCATCGGACAGGGGACCGCTCTTTCAGATACGCAGTATTTT.

The V call is TRBV10-2, the J call TRBJ2-1; a possible D gene is TRBD2 (7 bases). The CDR3 contains 15 residues. Per the germline V gene, CDR1 is WSHSY and CDR2 is SAAADI. The V end was cut by 4 bases, the J end by 6 bases, with 16 bases between. The CDR3 DNA is TGCGCCAGCAGTGTAAGGGGGAGGGCCTTCAATGAGCAGTTCTTC. Residues: CASSVRGRAFNEQFF.

The chain employs TRBV10-3 and TRBJ2-5, with TRBD1 matching 10 bases. Germline-derived CDR1 and CDR2 are ENHRY and SYGVKD. The ends lost 10 bases at V and 9 bases at J; junction bases unmatched: 11. This CDR3 contains 13 residues. Written as DNA, the CDR3 is TGTGCCACCTTGGGGACAGGGGCCCTAGCCCAGTACTTC. It is translated as CATLGTGALAQYF.

This clonotype was counted a few times. The chain combines TRBV7-2 with TRBJ2-7; D not certain. With 4 bases removed from V and 2 bases from J, the gap between germline ends came to 15 bases. Germline V gene sequence: CDR1 SGHTA, CDR2 FQGNSA. CDR3 length: 15 amino acids. The CDR3 sequence: CASSSRTASTYEQYF. The CDR3 nucleotides read TGTGCCAGCAGCTCCAGGACGGCCTCCACCTACGAGCAGTACTTC.

This clonotype was counted a single time. The V call is TRBV5-1, the J call TRBJ2-7; 8 positions agree with TRBD1. Trimming at V came to 1 base and at J to 5 bases, leaving 5 bases not matched to a gene. Germline assignment: CDR1 SGHRS and CDR2 YFSETQ. CDR3 length: 14 amino acids. The DNA of the CDR3 is TGCGCCAGCAGCTTGCGGGGGACAGGCCACGAGCAGTACTTC. Translation: CASSLRGTGHEQYF.

This chain connects TRBV3-1 to TRBJ2-1; tentatively, D is TRBD1 (6 bases). The V gene's germline CDR1 is LGHDT and CDR2 YNNKEL (reference sequence). V was shortened by 6 bases and J by 7 bases, with 13 bases between the two germline ends. The CDR3 covers 13 residues. The CDR3 protein is CASRPPRGNEQFF. The CDR3 nucleotides are TGTGCCAGCAGACCTCCCAGGGGTAATGAGCAGTTCTTC.

In this sample, this clonotype turned up once. The V gene is TRBV29-1, the J gene TRBJ2-3, with TRBD2 matching over 8 bases. The CDR3 extends over 14 amino acids. CDR1 is SQVTM and CDR2 is ANQGSEA in the germline V gene. The CDR3, as DNA: TGCAGTACAGCGGGGGTCATGCGCACAGATACGCAGTATTTT. It is translated as CSTAGVMRTDTQYF.

The chain uses TRBV24-1 and TRBJ1-1, with TRBD1 matching 8 bases. Germline V lookup: CDR1 KGHDR, CDR2 SFDVKD. The CDR3 runs 15 residues. V gave up 2 bases and J gave up 1 base; unmatched junction bases: 2. CDR3 loop: CATSDSTGGNTEAFF. The CDR3 DNA reads as TGTGCCACCAGTGATTCAACAGGGGGGAACACTGAAGCTTTCTTT.

Details on this clonotype: Relative to the germline gene, one junction end is altered; a read error may explain this. The gene calls are TRBV18 and TRBJ2-7; TRBD1 agrees at 8 bases. The CDR3 runs to 15 residues. Per the germline V gene, CDR1 is KGHSH and CDR2 is LQKENI. As DNA, the CDR3 is TGTGCCTGCTCTCGACAGGGGTCCTCAGGGTATGAGCAGTACTTC. The encoded protein is CACSRQGSSGYEQYF.

This clonotype came up a few times. V gene TRBV20-1 combines with J gene TRBJ1-2; possibly TRBD1 for D (5 bases). The CDR3 sequence is 14 residues long. The V end lost 5 bases, the J end lost 6 bases, and 19 bases lay between the germline ends. The germline CDR1 and CDR2 sequences are DFQATT and SNEGSKA (reference sequence). The CDR3 protein is CSAPNTGTWDGYTF. The CDR3 region has the DNA TGCAGTGCTCCAAACACCGGGACCTGGGATGGCTACACCTTC.

This chain uses TRBV29-1 with TRBJ2-7; 8 nucleotides agree with TRBD1. The V gene's germline CDR1 is SQVTM and CDR2 ANQGSEA. The CDR3 covers 12 residues. Germline trimming cut 7 bases from V and 5 bases from J; bases unmatched to any gene: 7. The DNA for the CDR3 is TGCAGCGGCTCTACAGGGGGAGACGAGCAGTACTTC. Translated, it gives CSGSTGGDEQYF.

This sequence joins TRBV20-1 and TRBJ1-2, with a tentative D call TRBD1 (5 bases). Germline V gene lookup returns CDR1 DFQATT and CDR2 SNEGSKA (reference sequence). The CDR3 length is 14 residues. V lost 0 bases and J 8 bases, leaving 16 bases between the germline ends. The CDR3 DNA reads as TGCAGTGCTAGAGATCCAGGGCAACTACGAGGCTACACCTTC. Its protein product is CSARDPGQLRGYTF.

The sample holds many counts of this clonotype. The chain employs TRBV19 and TRBJ2-1, with 7 nucleotides matching TRBD1. The CDR3 is 16 amino acids. With 1 base clipped from V and 6 bases from J, the junction kept 9 bases outside the gene matches. Germline V gene data show CDR1 as LNHDA and CDR2 as SQIVND (reference sequence). The CDR3 protein is CASSIGGGQRVNEQFF. Written as DNA, the CDR3 is TGTGCCAGTAGTATAGGAGGGGGACAGAGAGTCAATGAGCAGTTCTTC. The variable domain in full, with the rest retrieved from reference TRBV19 and TRBJ2-1, is DGGITQSPKYLFRKEGQNVTLSCEQNLNHDAMYWYRQDPGQGLRLIYYSQIVNDFQKGDIAEGYSVSREKKESFPLTVTSAQKNPTAFYLCASSIGGGQRVNEQFFGPGTRLTVL.

This chain joins TRBV6-2 or TRBV6-3 and TRBJ2-3; D might be TRBD2 (6 bases). Deletions cut 5 bases from V and 0 bases from J, with 21 bases between. The CDR3 spans 18 residues. Germline values: CDR1 MNHEY, CDR2 SVGEGT. Written as DNA, the CDR3 is TGTGCCAGCAGTCACCCAGTCGACTTCCTAGCGAGCACAGATACGCAGTATTTT. Translating gives CASSHPVDFLASTDTQYF.

This clonotype was counted at least ten times. V gene TRBV12-3 or TRBV12-4 combines with J gene TRBJ2-7, with 9 positions matching TRBD1. The ends lost 6 bases at V and 0 bases at J; junction bases unmatched: 3. The CDR3 is made up of 14 amino acids. The CDR3 sequence: CASSLQGASYEQYF. In nucleotides, the CDR3 is TGTGCCAGCAGCTTACAGGGGGCCTCCTACGAGCAGTACTTC.

The rearrangement joins TRBV7-8 to TRBJ2-1, with 8 bases matching TRBD2. The germline CDR1 and CDR2 sequences are SGHVS and FQNEAQ. The CDR3 has 16 residues. The junction had 11 bases not matched to a gene; V was cut back by 3 bases and J by 7 bases. The chain's CDR3 is CASSFVGRGVRNEQFF. In DNA, the CDR3 is TGTGCCAGCAGCTTCGTCGGGAGGGGGGTAAGGAATGAGCAGTTCTTC. Full variable domain (rest looked up from reference TRBV7-8 and TRBJ2-1): GAGVSQSPRYKVAKRGQDVALRCDPISGHVSLFWYQQALGQGPEFLTYFQNEAQLDKSGLPSDRFFAERPEGSVSTLKIQRTQQEDSAVYLCASSFVGRGVRNEQFFGPGTRLTVL.

The chain carries TRBV28 and TRBJ1-5; 7 bases line up with TRBD1. This CDR3 contains 16 residues. Looked up from germline, CDR1 is MDHEN and CDR2 is SYDVKM. After removal of 5 bases from V and 3 bases from J, the junction contained 10 bases not matched to a gene. The CDR3 spells CASSPRTGEYNQPQHF. The CDR3 DNA sequence: TGTGCCAGCAGTCCGCGGACAGGAGAGTACAATCAGCCCCAGCATTTT.